This TCR beta chain was identified in a study of post-analysis software for immune sequencing data. Whole-study findings and limits: Multiple sclerosis patients showed significantly lower normalized Chao1 diversity than controls did. By F measure, samples from a shared preparation batch strongly co-clustered. Patients showed TRBV5-6, TRBV5-1 and TRBV20-1 among roughly five TRBV segments more frequent than in controls.

cDNA libraries for TCR beta contained unique molecular identifiers. TCRdb re-called the PCR reads through MiXCR, storing one row per CDR3 protein. Here the sample spans over 700,000 distinct CDR3 sequences, roughly 27% being singletons. Trimming pared 2 bases from V and 7 bases from J, leaving 14 bases between. This CDR3 is built from 14 residues. Germline loops: CDR1 KGHSH, CDR2 LQKENI. This clonotype occurred once. The target antigen is unknown. Sequenced input: blood. The clonotype originates from a girl between 10 and 17 years old with multiple sclerosis. The V and J genes are TRBV18 and TRBJ2-5; weak D call: TRBD1 (5 bases). CDR3 in DNA: TGTGCCAGCTCACCATCCGCGGACAAGTCGACCCAGTACTTC. Residues: CASSPSADKSTQYF.